This T cell receptor beta chain was sequenced in a study of metastatic and nonmetastatic thyroid tumors. Study information: Repertoires from malignant and benign thyroid patients were compared across blood and tumor or nodule tissue.

Authors' data handling: Built for papillary thyroid cancer, a distant-metastasis classifier drew on CDR3 differences across clinicopathological groups. TCRdb re-clonotyped the PCR reads through MiXCR. TCRdb, not the original authors, processed these V and J calls. This sample has approximately 30,000 clones, with roughly 15% found just once. This CDR3 is built from 16 residues. Germline V gene lookup returns CDR1 SGHNT and CDR2 YENEEA. The V gene lost 0 bases and the J gene lost 3 bases, with 15 bases spanning the gap. Regarding this clone: The antigen remains undetermined.

All patients were treatment-naive before thyroid surgery. Study-level points and caveats: Across blood and tumor, TCR beta diversity in malignant thyroid tumors was reportedly significantly higher than in benign nodules.

Sequenced: blood. V and J are TRBV11-3 and TRBJ2-7, with D possibly being TRBD2 (7 bases). The TCR comes from a female donor with papillary thyroid cancer or a benign thyroid nodule (not recorded which). Some clones in this sample may be carry-over from other donors' samples. The CDR3 DNA sequence: TGTGCCAGCAGCTTAGACGGGGGGCCGGAGATCTACGAGCAGTACTTC. As protein: CASSLDGGPEIYEQYF.